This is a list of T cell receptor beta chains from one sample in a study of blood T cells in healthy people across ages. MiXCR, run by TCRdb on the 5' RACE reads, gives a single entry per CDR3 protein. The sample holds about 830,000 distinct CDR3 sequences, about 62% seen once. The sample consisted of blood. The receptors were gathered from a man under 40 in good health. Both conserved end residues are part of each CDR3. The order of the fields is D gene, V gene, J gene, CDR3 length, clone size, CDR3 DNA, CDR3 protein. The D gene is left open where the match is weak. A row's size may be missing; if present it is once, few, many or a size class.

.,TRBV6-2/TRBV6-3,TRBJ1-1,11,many,TGTGCCAGCAGGAAGAACACTGAAGCTTTCTTT,CASRKNTEAFF
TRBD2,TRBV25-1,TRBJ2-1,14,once,TGTGCCAGCAGTGTGCGGGGGGTGTACAATGAGCAGTTCTTC,CASSVRGVYNEQFF
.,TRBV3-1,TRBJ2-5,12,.,TGTGCCAGCAGCCAACTTGGAGAGACCCAGTACTTC,CASSQLGETQYF
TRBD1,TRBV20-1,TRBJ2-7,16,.,TGCAGTGCTAGCGACTATACCGGGACAGGGACGGGCGAGCAGTACTTC,CSASDYTGTGTGEQYF
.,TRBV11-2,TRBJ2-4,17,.,TGTGCCAGCAGCTTAAGTTCAGGCCAAGGGGCCAAAAACATTCAGTACTTC,CASSLSSGQGAKNIQYF
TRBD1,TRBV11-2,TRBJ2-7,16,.,TGTGCCAGCAGCGACATGGGACAGGGGGGCCTCTACGAGCAGTACTTC,CASSDMGQGGLYEQYF
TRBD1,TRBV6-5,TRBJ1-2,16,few,TGTGCCAGCAGTTTGGCCCTACAGGGGGCCTATTATGGCTACACCTTC,CASSLALQGAYYGYTF
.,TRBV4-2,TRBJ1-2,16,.,TGTGCCAGCAGCCAAGACCGCACGGAGGGACCCCATGGCTACACCTTC,CASSQDRTEGPHGYTF
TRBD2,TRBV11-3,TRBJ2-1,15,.,TGTGCCAGCAGCCCTGGCGGGGGGGGCAACAATGAGCAGTTCTTC,CASSPGGGGNNEQFF
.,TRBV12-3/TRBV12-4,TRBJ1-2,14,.,TGTGCCAGCAGTCGCGGACAGATCAACTATGGCTACACCTTC,CASSRGQINYGYTF
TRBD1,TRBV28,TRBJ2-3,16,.,TGTGCCAGCAGTATGGGACAGGGCCGAACGACGGATACGCAGTATTTT,CASSMGQGRTTDTQYF
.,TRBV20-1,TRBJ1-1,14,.,TGCAGTGCGCGACCGAGTGGTTTGGACACTGAAGCTTTCTTT,CSARPSGLDTEAFF
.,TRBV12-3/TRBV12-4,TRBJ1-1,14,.,TGTGCCAGCAGTTTGACGGGCCAGAACACTGAAGCTTTCTTT,CASSLTGQNTEAFF
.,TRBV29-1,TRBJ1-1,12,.,TGCAGCGTTGGTCGGGGGGACACTGAAGCTTTCTTT,CSVGRGDTEAFF
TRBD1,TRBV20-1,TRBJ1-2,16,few,TGCAGTGCTAGAGACAGACAGGGGGTTCCTAACTATGGCTACACCTTC,CSARDRQGVPNYGYTF
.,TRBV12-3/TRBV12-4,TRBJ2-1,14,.,TGTGCCAGCGCCGGGACTGGATGGTCGGATGAGCAGTTCTTC,CASAGTGWSDEQFF
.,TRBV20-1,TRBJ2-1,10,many,TGCAGTGCAAAAAACAATGAGCAGTTCTTC,CSAKNNEQFF
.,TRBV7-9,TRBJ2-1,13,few,TGTGCCAGCAGCTACCAGGGCGAGGGTGAGCAGTTCTTC,CASSYQGEGEQFF
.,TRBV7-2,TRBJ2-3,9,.,TGTGCCAGCGGGGAGAGGCAGTATTTT,CASGERQYF
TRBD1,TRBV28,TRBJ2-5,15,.,TGTGCCAGCAGTCTTTTCGGGACAGGGCAAGAGACCCAGTACTTC,CASSLFGTGQETQYF
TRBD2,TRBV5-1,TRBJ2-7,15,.,TGCGCCAGCAACCGCGGGAGCCCTCGAACCTACGAGCAGTACTTC,CASNRGSPRTYEQYF
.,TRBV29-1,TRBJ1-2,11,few,TGCAGCGGGGGGACGGAGTATGGCTACACCTTC,CSGGTEYGYTF